This is a list of T cell receptor beta chains from one sample in a study of blood T cell repertoires in COVID-19. Produced via immunoSEQ multiplex PCR; TCRdb's table is partial and in-frame only. The repertoire includes approximately 79,000 clones, approximately 80% of them detected once, and over 10% sits in the top ten. Sequencing was performed on peripheral blood. These TCRs come from a man aged 45 to 65 with COVID-19, enrolled during active disease. Each CDR3 is given with its conserved first and last residue. D genes are given only for firm matches. Clone size is not always given. Where it is, it says once, few, many or a class for expanded clones.

v_call	j_call	clone_size	d_call	cdr3_aa	cdr3_nt
TRBV28	TRBJ1-1	once	.	CASSMIPGQVAFF	TGTGCCAGCAGTATGATTCCGGGACAAGTAGCTTTCTTT
TRBV9	TRBJ2-7	few	.	CASSGLGEQYF	TGTGCCAGCAGCGGGCTAGGCGAGCAGTACTTC
TRBV6-5	TRBJ2-7	.	.	CASSYSRRSYEQYF	TGTGCCAGCAGTTACTCGAGGCGGTCCTACGAGCAGTACTTC
TRBV11-2	TRBJ1-5	.	.	CASSLGWPQPQHF	TGTGCCAGCAGCTTAGGATGGCCCCAGCCCCAGCATTTT
TRBV6-4	TRBJ1-4	.	TRBD1	CAITGVLNEKLFF	TGTGCCATCACAGGGGTTCTGAATGAAAAACTGTTTTTT
TRBV19	TRBJ2-6	.	TRBD1	CASSMTGVGANVLTF	TGTGCCAGTAGTATGACAGGGGTTGGGGCCAACGTCCTGACTTTC
TRBV9	TRBJ1-1	few	TRBD1	CASSPGGVRTGWAEAFF	TGTGCCAGCAGCCCAGGGGGTGTGAGGACAGGGTGGGCTGAAGCTTTCTTT
TRBV7-2	TRBJ2-1	.	.	CASILRVVDEQFF	TGTGCCAGCATTCTCCGGGTGGTGGATGAGCAGTTCTTC
TRBV30	TRBJ2-1	.	TRBD2	CAWSGGRLPYNEQFF	TGTGCCTGGAGTGGCGGGAGACTCCCCTACAATGAGCAGTTCTTC
TRBV5-1	TRBJ1-2	.	TRBD1	CASSPRDRDRGYTF	TGCGCCAGCAGCCCGCGGGACAGGGATAGAGGCTACACCTTC
TRBV19	TRBJ1-1	few	.	CASSANSIELNTEAFF	TGTGCCAGTAGTGCAAACAGTATTGAATTGAACACTGAAGCTTTCTTT
TRBV7-8	TRBJ1-2	.	.	CASSLSEVRGGYTF	TGTGCCAGCAGCTTATCAGAAGTTCGGGGAGGCTACACCTTC
TRBV9	TRBJ1-1	few	TRBD1	CASSVGGQLDAFF	TGTGCCAGCAGCGTAGGGGGACAGCTTGACGCTTTCTTT
TRBV19	TRBJ2-1	.	TRBD2	CASSRGLAGGDEQFF	TGTGCCAGTAGTAGGGGACTAGCTGGGGGCGATGAGCAGTTCTTC
TRBV11-3	TRBJ2-7	few	TRBD1	CASSLNRGDGEQYF	TGTGCCAGCAGCTTAAACAGGGGGGACGGCGAGCAGTACTTC
TRBV5-5	TRBJ2-7	.	.	CASSLGGRGNYEQYF	TGTGCCAGCAGCTTGGGAGGGAGGGGGAACTACGAGCAGTACTTC
TRBV6-6	TRBJ2-7	.	.	CASSYQGGTYEQYF	TGTGCCAGCAGTTATCAGGGCGGGACCTACGAGCAGTACTTC
TRBV6-1	TRBJ2-2	.	.	CASSEVEGELRTGELFF	TGTGCCAGCAGTGAAGTCGAGGGAGAGTTACGCACCGGGGAGCTGTTTTTT
TRBV7-9	TRBJ2-1	.	.	CASSLSVRGSSYNEQFF	TGTGCCAGCAGCTTATCGGTCAGGGGAAGCTCCTACAATGAGCAGTTCTTC
TRBV7-2	TRBJ2-1	.	.	CASSLVLTGNEQFF	TGTGCCAGCAGCTTAGTGTTGACGGGGAATGAGCAGTTCTTC
TRBV27	TRBJ1-5	.	.	CASTRGEGQPQHF	TGTGCCAGCACCCGGGGAGAGGGTCAGCCCCAGCATTTT
TRBV28	TRBJ1-5	few	.	CASNIAGRQPQHF	TGTGCCAGCAATATTGCCGGGAGGCAGCCCCAGCATTTT